This T cell receptor beta chain was documented in a study of CD8+ T cells in alopecia areata. About the study: The drug, tofacitinib, lasted 6 to 18 months, followed by 6 months off drug. General observations from the study: In scalp and blood, many expanded lesional clones persisted during tofacitinib. Lesional scalp, notably in alopecia totalis/universalis, had clonality above that of normal scalp.

Treatment indicated: oral pan-JAK inhibitor, 5-10 mg twice daily. Sorting from PBMCs produced CD4+ and CD8+ T cells. RNA extraction was followed by reverse transcription into cDNA, which acted as the sequencing template. Assay used: immunoSEQ multiplex PCR; TCRdb lists only in-frame clones, some missing. The data contain roughly 220,000 clones, roughly three fifths of them seen just once; the ten biggest clones take up over 1%. Note on this clone: Its target is unknown.

The CDR3 is made up of 18 amino acids. Trimming pared 2 bases from V and 8 bases from J, leaving 27 bases between. CDR1 and CDR2 (germline): WSHSY, SAAADI. The V and J genes are TRBV10-2 and TRBJ1-2; weak D call: TRBD1 (5 bases). This clonotype originated in a human donor with alopecia areata. The sample in question was CD4+ T cells sorted from blood, obtained around week 46, from a patient treated with tofacitinib. The CDR3 region is CASSEPPLAGGSYTGYTF. The CDR3 DNA sequence: TGCGCCAGCAGTGAGCCCCCCCTCGCCGGGGGTAGCTATACCGGCTACACCTTC.